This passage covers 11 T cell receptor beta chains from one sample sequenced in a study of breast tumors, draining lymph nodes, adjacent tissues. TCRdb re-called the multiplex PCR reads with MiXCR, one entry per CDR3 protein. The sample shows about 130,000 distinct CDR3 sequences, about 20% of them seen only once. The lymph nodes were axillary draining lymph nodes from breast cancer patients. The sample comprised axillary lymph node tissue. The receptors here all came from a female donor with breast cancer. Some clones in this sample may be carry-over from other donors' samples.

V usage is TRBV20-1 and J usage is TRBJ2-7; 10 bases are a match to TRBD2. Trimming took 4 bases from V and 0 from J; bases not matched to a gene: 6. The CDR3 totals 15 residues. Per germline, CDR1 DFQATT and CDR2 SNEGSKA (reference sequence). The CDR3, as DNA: TGCAGTGCTACTGCGGGACTAGCGAGCTCCTACGAGCAGTACTTC. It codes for CSATAGLASSYEQYF.

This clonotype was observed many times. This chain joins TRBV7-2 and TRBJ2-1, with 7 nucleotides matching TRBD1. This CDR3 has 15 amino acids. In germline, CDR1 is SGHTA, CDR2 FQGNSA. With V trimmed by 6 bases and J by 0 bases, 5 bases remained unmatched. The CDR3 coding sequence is TGTGCCAGCAGTTGGGACAGCAGCTCCTACAATGAGCAGTTCTTC. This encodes CASSWDSSSYNEQFF.

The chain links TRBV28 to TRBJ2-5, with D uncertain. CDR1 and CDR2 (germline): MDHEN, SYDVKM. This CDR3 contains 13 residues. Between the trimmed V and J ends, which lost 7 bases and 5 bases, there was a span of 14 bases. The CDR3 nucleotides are TGTGCCAGCACCTTACTGGGTGGTGAGACCCAGTACTTC. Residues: CASTLLGGETQYF.

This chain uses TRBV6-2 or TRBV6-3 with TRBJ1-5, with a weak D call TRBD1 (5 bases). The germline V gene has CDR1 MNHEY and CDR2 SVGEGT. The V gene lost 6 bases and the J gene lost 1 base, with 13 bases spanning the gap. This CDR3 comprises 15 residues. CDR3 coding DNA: TGTGCCAGCAGCCCTACGCAGGGAAGCAATCAGCCCCAGCATTTT. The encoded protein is CASSPTQGSNQPQHF.

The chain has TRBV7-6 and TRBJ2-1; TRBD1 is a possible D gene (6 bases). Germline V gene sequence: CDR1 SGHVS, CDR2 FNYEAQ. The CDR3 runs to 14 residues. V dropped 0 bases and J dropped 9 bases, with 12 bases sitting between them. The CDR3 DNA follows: TGTGCCAGCAGCTTAGCGGGAACAGGGTGTGAGCAGTTCTTC. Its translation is CASSLAGTGCEQFF.

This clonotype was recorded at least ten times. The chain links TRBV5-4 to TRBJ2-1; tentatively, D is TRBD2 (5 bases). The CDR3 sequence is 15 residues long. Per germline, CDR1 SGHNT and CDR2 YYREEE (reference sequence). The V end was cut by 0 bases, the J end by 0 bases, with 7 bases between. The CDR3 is CASSLGESSYNEQFF. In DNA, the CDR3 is TGTGCCAGCAGCTTGGGGGAGAGCTCCTACAATGAGCAGTTCTTC.

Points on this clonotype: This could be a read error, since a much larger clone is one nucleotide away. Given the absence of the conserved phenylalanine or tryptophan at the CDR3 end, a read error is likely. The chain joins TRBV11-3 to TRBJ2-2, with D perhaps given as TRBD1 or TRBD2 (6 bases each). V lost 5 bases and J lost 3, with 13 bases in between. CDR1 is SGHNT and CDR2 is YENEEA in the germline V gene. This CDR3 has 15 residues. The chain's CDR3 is CASSRGGRDTGELFL. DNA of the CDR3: TGTGCCAGCAGCCGAGGGGGGCGGGACACCGGGGAGCTGTTTCTT.

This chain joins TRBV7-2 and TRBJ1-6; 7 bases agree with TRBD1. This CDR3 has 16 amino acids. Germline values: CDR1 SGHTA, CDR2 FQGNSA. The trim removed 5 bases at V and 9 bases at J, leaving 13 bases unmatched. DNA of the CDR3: TGTGCCAGCAGCCTCCGGGAGGGACAGCCTACTTCACCCCTCCACTTT. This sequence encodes CASSLREGQPTSPLHF.

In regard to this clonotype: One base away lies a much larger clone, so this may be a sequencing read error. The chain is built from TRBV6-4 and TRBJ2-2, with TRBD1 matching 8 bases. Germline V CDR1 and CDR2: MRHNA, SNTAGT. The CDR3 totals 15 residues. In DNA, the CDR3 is TGTGCCAGCAGGCCCGGGACAGGTCACACCGGGGAGCCGTTTTTT. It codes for CASRPGTGHTGEPFF.

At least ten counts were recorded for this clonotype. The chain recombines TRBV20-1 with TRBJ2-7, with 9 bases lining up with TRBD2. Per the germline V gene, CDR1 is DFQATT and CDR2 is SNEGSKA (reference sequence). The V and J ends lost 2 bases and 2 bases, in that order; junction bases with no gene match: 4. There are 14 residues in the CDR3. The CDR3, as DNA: TGCAGTGCTAGAACTAGCGGGCAAACCTACGAGCAGTACTTC. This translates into CSARTSGQTYEQYF.

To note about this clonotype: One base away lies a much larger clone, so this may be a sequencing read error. CDR3 bases: TGTGCCAGCAGTTTTGGTAGCGGTACCACAGATACGCAGTATTTT. Amino acids: CASSFGSGTTDTQYF. J is TRBJ2-3 and V is TRBV28, with a weak D call TRBD2 (6 bases). There are 15 residues in the CDR3. The germline V gene has CDR1 MDHEN and CDR2 SYDVKM. Trimming pared 3 bases from V and 2 bases from J, leaving 12 bases between.